By share of the sample, the clone carrying this T cell receptor beta chain is medium-sized. Antigen specificity is unknown. The TCR library protocol was used to attach unique molecular identifiers. These identifiers were attached to individual cDNA molecules. TCRdb passed the 5' RACE reads through MiXCR, listing each CDR3 protein once. The sample consists of tens of thousands of distinct CDR3 sequences, approximately 10% of them appearing once. The data were taken from a study of early T cells in non-severe SARS-CoV-2 infection. Looking at the study overall: Bulk RNA taken from unsorted whole blood was sequenced, leaving chains unpaired.

General study results and limits: Anti-spike CD8 responses were favored by VDJdb matching, which missed private and CD4 specificities.

Germline V gene data show CDR1 as MDHEN and CDR2 as SYDVKM. There are 15 residues in the CDR3. After removal of 5 bases from V and 2 bases from J, the junction contained 7 bases not matched to a gene. The sequenced material came from whole blood. The receptor was isolated from an adult who was a healthcare worker with PCR-confirmed SARS-CoV-2 infection or an uninfected control (not recorded which). The genes are TRBV28 and TRBJ1-2; 8 bases align to TRBD1. The CDR3 DNA reads as TGTGCCAGCAGTGGGGGCCAGGGGGCGAACTATGGCTACACCTTC. As protein: CASSGGQGANYGYTF.